The entry below describes one T cell receptor (beta chain). Its specific antigen is unknown. No base-level quality is on record; no much larger clone is a single base apart. V and J are truncated by 1 base and 4 bases respectively, leaving an intervening sequence of 10 bases. Reading from cysteine to phenylalanine, the CDR3 counts 15 amino acids. Just the 45-base CDR3 DNA is kept, in frame starting at base 1. Sequences LNHDA (CDR1) and SQIVND (CDR2) are obtained from the germline V gene (reference sequence). This entry belongs to a study of blood T cell repertoires in COVID-19 (dated by TCRdb to 2018 to 2021). Concerning the study at large: Samples covering the acute and convalescent phases of COVID-19 were provided by collaborators in the United States, Italy and Spain. Where HLA class I and class II types were available, the types were taken from metadata supplied by the sample provider, not from assay-based typing. The repertoires were released in a freely available public database intended as a resource for research on the immune response to SARS-CoV-2. The samples were drawn from two sources: the first 160 participants of the ongoing ImmuneRACE study, and some 1,300 subjects contributed by 6 global collaborators. The material from the prospective study consisted of cDNA or gDNA derived from T cells, B-cell-depleted T cells, or PBMCs. Deeply sampled blood TCRbeta repertoires from subjects exposed to, actively infected with, or recovered from COVID-19 were included in the dataset. Nearly every sample came with metadata listing a de-identified subject ID, COVID-19 status, age in years and sex. Study-wide findings and limitations: How much clinical and demographic metadata was included differed by source and by participant, and the metadata was provided uncurated.

TCRbeta CDR3 regions were amplified from genomic DNA by means of the immunoSEQ Assay, a bias-controlled multiplex PCR. In the source study's methods: The number of nucleated cells in each sample was estimated by amplification of reference gene primers within the assay. Sequence reads were collapsed and filtered to measure the absolute abundance of every unique TCRbeta CDR3 rearrangement. For each sample, productive Simpson clonality was calculated as the square root of Simpson's diversity index over productive rearrangements. In TCRdb, the immuneACCESS table is reduced to in-frame sequences with V and J assigned. These tables do not hold every clone; where another copy was compared, an unresolved V gene accounts for under half, and the others remain unexplained. V, J and clone size were drawn from that table, and D and trimming were deduced from the DNA. This sample gives roughly 45,000 clones in total; 85% to 95% of them show up just once. The ten largest make up over 0.95% of the sample.

At one collaborating source in Seattle, patients were enrolled during active infection and were followed longitudinally through the course of disease. Whole blood was collected in K2EDTA tubes by collaborating institutions according to the institutions' own protocols. For TCRbeta analysis, collaborator samples were shipped as frozen whole blood, as isolated PBMCs, or as DNA extracted from either sample type. Sequencing was done on a sample of peripheral blood. The source is a man in his sixties with COVID-19, enrolled during active disease. This sequence uses TRBV19 and TRBJ2-2; the best D guess is TRBD1, with 5 bases matching. The encoded CDR3 is CASSIASGATGELFF. The DNA sequence is given as TGTGCCAGTAGTATAGCGTCTGGGGCCACCGGGGAGCTGTTTTTT.